This section outlines one TCR beta chain sequence together with its context. Antigen specificity is unknown. Sequencing was performed with immunoSEQ multiplex PCR; in TCRdb, only in-frame clones are kept and a portion is missing. The sample consists of just under 80,000 clones, 80% of them appearing once. These data come from a study of T cells in localized non-small cell lung cancer. Broader study findings: Among the tissues sampled, uninvolved adjacent lung had the highest T cell clonality, above tumor. Since sequencing was restricted to only one region of the tumor, intratumor heterogeneity remains a possibility. Density of T cells in blood, when higher, went with longer overall survival. The appearance of a median roughly 56 of the top 100 tumor clones was seen in adjacent lung.

CDR1 is SNHLY, CDR2 FYNNEI, per germline. Trimming cost V 0 bases and J 2 bases, with 12 bases left between them. CDR3 length equals 16 residues. The chain recombines TRBV2 with TRBJ2-3; D remains ambiguous. Source: peripheral blood, taken before any cancer treatment. The source is a female donor of 60 years or more with stage I lung adenocarcinoma. In DNA form, the CDR3 reads TGTGCCAGCAGTGAAGCGATTGGATCTTACACAGATACGCAGTATTTT. It is translated as CASSEAIGSYTDTQYF.